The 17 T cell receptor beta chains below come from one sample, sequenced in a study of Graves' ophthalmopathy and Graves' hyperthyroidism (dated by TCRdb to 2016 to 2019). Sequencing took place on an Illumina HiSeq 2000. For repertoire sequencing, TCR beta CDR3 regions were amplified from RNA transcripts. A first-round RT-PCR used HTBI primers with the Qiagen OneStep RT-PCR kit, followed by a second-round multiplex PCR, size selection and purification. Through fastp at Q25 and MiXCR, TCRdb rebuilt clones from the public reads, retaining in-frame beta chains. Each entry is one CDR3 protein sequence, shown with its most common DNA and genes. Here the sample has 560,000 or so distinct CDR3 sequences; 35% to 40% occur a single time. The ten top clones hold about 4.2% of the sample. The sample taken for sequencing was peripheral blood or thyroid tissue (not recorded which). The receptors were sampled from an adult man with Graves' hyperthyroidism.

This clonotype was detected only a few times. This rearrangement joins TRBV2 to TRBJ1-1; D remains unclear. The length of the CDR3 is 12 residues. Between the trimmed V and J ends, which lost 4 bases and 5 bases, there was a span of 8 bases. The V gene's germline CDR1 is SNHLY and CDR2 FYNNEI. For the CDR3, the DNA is TGTGCCAGCAGTGTTGCGGGGACTGAAGCTTTCTTT. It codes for CASSVAGTEAFF.

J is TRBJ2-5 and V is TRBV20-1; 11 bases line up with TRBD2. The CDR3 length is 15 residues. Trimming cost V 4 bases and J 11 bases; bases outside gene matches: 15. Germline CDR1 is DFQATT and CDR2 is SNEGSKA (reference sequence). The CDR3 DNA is TGCAGTGCTAAAATAGCGGGAGGGCCCAAGGATACGCAGTACTTC. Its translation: CSAKIAGGPKDTQYF.

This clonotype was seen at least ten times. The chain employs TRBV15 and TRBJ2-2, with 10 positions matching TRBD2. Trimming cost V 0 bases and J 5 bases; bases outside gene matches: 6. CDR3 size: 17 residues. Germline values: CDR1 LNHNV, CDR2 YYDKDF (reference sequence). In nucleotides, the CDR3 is TGTGCCACCAGCAGAGATCTGGCTAGCGGGAGTACCGGGGAGCTGTTTTTT. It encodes CATSRDLASGSTGELFF.

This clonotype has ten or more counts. CDR3 DNA: TGCAGCGGCGGGACGGCCGCCTATGGCTACACCTTC. This encodes CSGGTAAYGYTF. The chain couples TRBV29-1 to TRBJ1-2; D is possibly TRBD1 (5 bases). The V end was cut by 7 bases, the J end by 4 bases, with 13 bases between. CDR1 SQVTM and CDR2 ANQGSEA come from the germline V gene. The CDR3 covers 12 residues.

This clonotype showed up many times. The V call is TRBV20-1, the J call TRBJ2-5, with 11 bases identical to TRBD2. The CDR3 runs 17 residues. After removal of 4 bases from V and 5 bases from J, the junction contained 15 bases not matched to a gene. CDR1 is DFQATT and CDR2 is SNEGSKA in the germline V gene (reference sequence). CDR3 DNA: TGCAGTGCTAACCCTAGCGGGGGGACCGCGCTCGCGGAGACCCAGTACTTC. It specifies CSANPSGGTALAETQYF.

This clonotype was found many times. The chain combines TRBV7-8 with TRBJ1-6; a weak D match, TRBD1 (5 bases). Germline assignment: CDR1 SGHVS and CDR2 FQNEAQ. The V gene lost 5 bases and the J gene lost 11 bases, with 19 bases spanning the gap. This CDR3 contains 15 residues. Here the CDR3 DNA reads TGTGCCAGCAGCCCCACACCCACAGGTCCCCCACCCCTCCACTTT. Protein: CASSPTPTGPPPLHF.

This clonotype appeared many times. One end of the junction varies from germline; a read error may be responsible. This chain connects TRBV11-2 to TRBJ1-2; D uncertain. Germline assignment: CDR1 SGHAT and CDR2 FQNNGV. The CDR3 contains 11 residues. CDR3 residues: CASSLLGLWAF. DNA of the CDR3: TGTGCCAGCAGCTTACTTGGGCTCTGGGCCTTC.

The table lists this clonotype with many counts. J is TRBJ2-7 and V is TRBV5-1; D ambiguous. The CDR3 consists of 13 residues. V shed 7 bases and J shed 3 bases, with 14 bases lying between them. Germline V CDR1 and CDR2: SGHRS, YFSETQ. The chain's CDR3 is CASGLSDFYEQYF. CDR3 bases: TGCGCCAGCGGGCTTTCCGACTTCTACGAGCAGTACTTC.

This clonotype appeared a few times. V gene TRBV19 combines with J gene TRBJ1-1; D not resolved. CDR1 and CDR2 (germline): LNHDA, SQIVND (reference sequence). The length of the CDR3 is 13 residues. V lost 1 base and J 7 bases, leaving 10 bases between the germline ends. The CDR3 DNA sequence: TGTGCCAGTAGTATAGCGGGAGGGCGTGAAGCTTTCTTT. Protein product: CASSIAGGREAFF.

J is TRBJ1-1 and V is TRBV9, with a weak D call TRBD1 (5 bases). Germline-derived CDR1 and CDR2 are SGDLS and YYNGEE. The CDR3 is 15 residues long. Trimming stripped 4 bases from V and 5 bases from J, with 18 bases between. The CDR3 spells CASSSPGGEGTEAFF. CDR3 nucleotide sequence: TGTGCCAGCAGCTCCCCCGGGGGGGAGGGGACTGAAGCTTTCTTT.

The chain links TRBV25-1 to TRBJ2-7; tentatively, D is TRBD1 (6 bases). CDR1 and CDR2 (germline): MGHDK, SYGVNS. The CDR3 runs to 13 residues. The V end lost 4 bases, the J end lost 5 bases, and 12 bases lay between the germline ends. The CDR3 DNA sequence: TGTGCCAGCAGTGGAGGACAGCCCCACGAGCAGTACTTC. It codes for CASSGGQPHEQYF.

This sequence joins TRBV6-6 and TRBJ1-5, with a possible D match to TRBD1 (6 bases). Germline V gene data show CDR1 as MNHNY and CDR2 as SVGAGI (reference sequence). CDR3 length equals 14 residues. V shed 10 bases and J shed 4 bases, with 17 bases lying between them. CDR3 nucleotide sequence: TGTGCCATCAGGCATCAGGGGTCTAATCAGCCCCAGCATTTT. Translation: CAIRHQGSNQPQHF.

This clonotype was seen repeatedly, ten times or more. CDR3 region: CASSTQDGLKYGYTF. The DNA of the CDR3 is TGCGCCAGCAGCACTCAGGACGGGTTGAAGTATGGCTACACCTTC. J is TRBJ1-2 and V is TRBV5-1, with unresolved D. Germline V lookup: CDR1 SGHRS, CDR2 YFSETQ. CDR3 size: 15 residues. The V end was cut by 4 bases, the J end by 5 bases, with 18 bases between. Drawing the rest from reference TRBV5-1 and TRBJ1-2, the complete variable domain is KAGVTQTPRYLIKTRGQQVTLSCSPISGHRSVSWYQQTPGQGLQFLFEYFSETQRNKGNFPGRFSGRQFSNSRSEMNVSTLELGDSALYLCASSTQDGLKYGYTFGSGTRLTVV.

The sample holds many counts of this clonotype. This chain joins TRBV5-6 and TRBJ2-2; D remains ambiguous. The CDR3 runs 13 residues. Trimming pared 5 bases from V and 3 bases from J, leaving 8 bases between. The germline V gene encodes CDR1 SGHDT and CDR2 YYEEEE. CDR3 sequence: CASSLPDTGELFF. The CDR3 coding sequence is TGTGCCAGCAGTCTGCCAGACACCGGGGAGCTGTTTTTT. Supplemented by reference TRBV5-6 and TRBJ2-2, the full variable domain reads DAGVTQSPTHLIKTRGQQVTLRCSPKSGHDTVSWYQQALGQGPQFIFQYYEEEERQRGNFPDRFSGHQFPNYSSELNVNALLLGDSALYLCASSLPDTGELFFGEGSRLTVL.

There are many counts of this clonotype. CDR3 in amino acids: CASSPGGQNTEAFF. In DNA form, the CDR3 reads TGTGCCAGCAGTCCGGGGGGCCAGAACACTGAAGCTTTCTTT. The chain employs TRBV12-3 or TRBV12-4 and TRBJ1-1, with D maybe TRBD1 (6 bases). Trimming shortened V by 5 bases and J by 1 base, and 11 bases separated the two germline ends. This CDR3 contains 14 residues.

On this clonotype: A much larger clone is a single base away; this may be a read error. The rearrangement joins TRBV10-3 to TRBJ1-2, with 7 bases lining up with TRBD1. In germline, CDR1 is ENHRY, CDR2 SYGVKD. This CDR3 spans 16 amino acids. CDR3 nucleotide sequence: TGTGCCACCAGTGAAGAGGGGGCTGCGTCTAACTATGGCTACACCTTC. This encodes CATSEEGAASNYGYTF.

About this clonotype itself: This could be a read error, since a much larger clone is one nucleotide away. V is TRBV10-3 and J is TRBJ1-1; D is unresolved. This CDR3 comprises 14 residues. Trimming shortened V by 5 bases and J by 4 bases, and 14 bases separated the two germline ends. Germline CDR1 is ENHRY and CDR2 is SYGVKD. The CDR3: CAISYDTVSTEAFF. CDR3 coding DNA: TGTGCCATCAGTTATGACACGGTGAGCACTGAAGCTTTCTTT.